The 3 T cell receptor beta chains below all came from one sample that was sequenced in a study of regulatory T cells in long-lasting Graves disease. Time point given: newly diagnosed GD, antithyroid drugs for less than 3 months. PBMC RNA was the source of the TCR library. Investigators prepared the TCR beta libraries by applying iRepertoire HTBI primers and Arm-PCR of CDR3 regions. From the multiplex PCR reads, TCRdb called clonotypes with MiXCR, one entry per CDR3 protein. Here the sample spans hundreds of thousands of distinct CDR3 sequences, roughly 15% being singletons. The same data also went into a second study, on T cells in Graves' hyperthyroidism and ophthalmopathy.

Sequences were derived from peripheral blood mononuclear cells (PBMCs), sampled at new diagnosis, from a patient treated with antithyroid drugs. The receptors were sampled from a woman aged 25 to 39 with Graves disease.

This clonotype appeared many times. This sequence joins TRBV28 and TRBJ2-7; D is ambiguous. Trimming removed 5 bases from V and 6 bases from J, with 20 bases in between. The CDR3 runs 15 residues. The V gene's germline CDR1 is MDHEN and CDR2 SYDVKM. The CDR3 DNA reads TGTGCCAGCAGTATCCCCGCCGCCCGATGGGCCGAGCAGTACTTC. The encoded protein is CASSIPAARWAEQYF.

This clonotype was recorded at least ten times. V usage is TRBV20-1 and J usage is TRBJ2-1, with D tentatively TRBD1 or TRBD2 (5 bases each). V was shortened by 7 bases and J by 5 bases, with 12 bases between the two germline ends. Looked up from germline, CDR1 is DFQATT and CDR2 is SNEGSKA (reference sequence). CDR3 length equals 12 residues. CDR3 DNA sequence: TGCAGTGTTGTAGGGGAGAACAATGAGCAGTTCTTC. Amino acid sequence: CSVVGENNEQFF.

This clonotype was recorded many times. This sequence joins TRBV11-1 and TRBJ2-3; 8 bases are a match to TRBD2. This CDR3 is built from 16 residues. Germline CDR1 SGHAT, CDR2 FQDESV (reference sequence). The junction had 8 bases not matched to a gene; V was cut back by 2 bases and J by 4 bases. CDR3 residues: CASSLRRSGGPDTQYF. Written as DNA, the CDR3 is TGTGCCAGCAGCTTAAGGCGGTCGGGAGGGCCAGATACGCAGTATTTT.